These 14 T cell receptor beta chains were all obtained from the same sample, sequenced in a study of blood T cell repertoires in COVID-19. The data were produced by immunoSEQ multiplex PCR, yet TCRdb's version contains in-frame clones alone and is incomplete. The sample contains some 380,000 clones, 81% of which appear only once. Source material: peripheral blood. All receptors derive from a human donor with acute or convalescent COVID-19. The donor label of this sample is uncertain.

This clone was counted once. The chain recombines TRBV6-5 with TRBJ1-4; no definite D call. V was shortened by 7 bases and J by 10 bases, with 16 bases between the two germline ends. Germline CDR1 is MNHEY and CDR2 is SVGAGI. The length of the CDR3 is 13 residues. The chain's CDR3 is CASTPAIGGKLFF. The CDR3 DNA reads as TGTGCCAGCACGCCTGCCATCGGAGGAAAACTGTTTTTT.

Turning to this clone: In the same sample, other DNA sequences code for this CDR3. The chain has TRBV2 and TRBJ1-4, with D possibly TRBD1 on 6 matching bases. V was shortened by 1 base and J by 2 bases, with 8 bases between the two germline ends. From germline, CDR1 is SNHLY and CDR2 FYNNEI. CDR3 size: 15 residues. CDR3 DNA: TGTGCCAGCAGTGAAGAGCAGGGGACTAATGAAAAACTGTTTTTT. This codes for CASSEEQGTNEKLFF. The full variable domain, with the rest looked up from reference TRBV2 and TRBJ1-4, is EPEVTQTPSHQVTQMGQEVILRCVPISNHLYFYWYRQILGQKVEFLVSFYNNEISEKSEIFDDQFSVERPDGSNFTLKIRSTKLEDSAMYFCASSEEQGTNEKLFFGSGTQLSVL.

V and J are TRBV2 and TRBJ1-2; a possible D gene is TRBD1 (6 bases). The CDR3 runs to 12 residues. CDR1 and CDR2 from the germline V gene are SNHLY and FYNNEI. V was cut by 8 bases and J by 3 bases, with 10 bases left in between. The CDR3: CASSQGDYGYTF. CDR3 nucleotides: TGTGCCAGCTCACAGGGCGACTATGGCTACACCTTC.

This clone appeared a single time. The chain has TRBV4-1 and TRBJ1-5, with D possibly being TRBD1 (6 bases). The CDR3 length is 16 residues. CDR1 is MGHRA and CDR2 is YSYEKL in the germline V gene. The V end was cut by 3 bases, the J end by 7 bases, with 19 bases between. Here the CDR3 DNA reads TGCGCCAGCAGCCATATTTGGACAGACCCGGGACAGCCCCAGCATTTT. It codes for CASSHIWTDPGQPQHF.

This chain joins TRBV30 and TRBJ1-4; TRBD1 might be the D (5 bases). CDR1 is GTSNPN, CDR2 SVGIG, per germline (reference sequence). The CDR3 length is 14 residues. Trimming cost V 5 bases and J 3 bases, with 13 bases left between them. The CDR3 sequence: CAWRVRGANEKLFF. In DNA form, the CDR3 reads TGTGCCTGGCGGGTCCGGGGGGCTAATGAAAAACTGTTTTTT.

This clone was recorded a few times. The chain combines TRBV6-5 with TRBJ2-2; D is undetermined. The V gene lost 7 bases and the J gene lost 6 bases, with 12 bases spanning the gap. This CDR3 region has 13 residues. The germline V gene encodes CDR1 MNHEY and CDR2 SVGAGI. The CDR3 DNA is TGTGCCAGCACCTACCGAACGGCCGGGGAGCTGTTTTTT. This encodes CASTYRTAGELFF.

The chain is built from TRBV3-1 (or the pseudogene TRBV3-2) and TRBJ2-3, with TRBD2 matching 12 bases. This CDR3 has 16 residues. V lost 4 bases, J lost 8 bases, and 10 bases stayed unmatched. The V gene's germline CDR1 is LGHDT and CDR2 YNNKEL (reference sequence). CDR3: CASSRSGLAGNPTQYF. CDR3 bases: TGTGCCAGCAGCCGGTCTGGACTAGCGGGGAATCCTACGCAGTATTTT.

This sequence joins TRBV6-5 and TRBJ1-2, with D possibly being TRBD1 (5 bases). The CDR3 consists of 13 residues. Trimming took 6 bases from V and 5 from J, leaving 13 bases between them. Germline CDR1 MNHEY, CDR2 SVGAGI. CDR3 region: CASRERDVYGYTF. CDR3 nucleotide sequence: TGTGCCAGCAGAGAGCGGGACGTTTATGGCTACACCTTC.

This chain uses TRBV11-2 with TRBJ2-1, with D possibly matching TRBD1 (5 bases). Trimming left V 3 bases short and J 5 bases short, with 8 bases between. CDR3 size: 13 residues. The V gene's germline CDR1 is SGHAT and CDR2 FQNNGV. CDR3 sequence (DNA): TGTGCCAGCAGCTTCCGACAGAACAATGAGCAGTTCTTC. This encodes CASSFRQNNEQFF.

V gene TRBV30 combines with J gene TRBJ2-7, with 9 bases matching TRBD1. Germline assignment: CDR1 GTSNPN and CDR2 SVGIG (reference sequence). Losses at the gene ends were 7 bases for V and 6 bases for J; bases not matched to a gene: 4. The CDR3 has 11 amino acids. The CDR3 here is CALTGGVEQYF. The CDR3 bases are TGTGCCTTAACAGGGGGCGTCGAGCAGTACTTC.

This clone was recorded only once. The chain has TRBV6-2 or TRBV6-3 and TRBJ1-5; tentatively, D is TRBD1 (6 bases). The length of the CDR3 is 16 residues. The V gene lost 2 bases and the J gene lost 4 bases, with 15 bases spanning the gap. CDR1 is MNHEY, CDR2 SVGEGT, per germline. The CDR3 DNA follows: TGTGCCAGCAGTTACAGGGGGAGGGGCGGGAATCAGCCCCAGCATTTT. Encoded protein: CASSYRGRGGNQPQHF.

The V and J genes are TRBV7-2 and TRBJ2-1; TRBD2 matches at 7 bases. The V and J ends lost 0 bases and 2 bases, in that order; junction bases with no gene match: 4. The CDR3 has 16 amino acids. Germline CDR1 SGHTA, CDR2 FQGNSA. In DNA, the CDR3 is TGTGCCAGCAGCTTAGCGCCAGCGGGGCCCTACAATGAGCAGTTCTTC. Encoded protein: CASSLAPAGPYNEQFF.

V usage is TRBV5-6 and J usage is TRBJ1-6; D perhaps matches TRBD1 (5 bases). The CDR3 extends over 14 amino acids. Germline V gene lookup returns CDR1 SGHDT and CDR2 YYEEEE. V lost 0 bases to trimming and J lost 4 bases, with 5 bases between them. CDR3 residues: CASSLGQYNSPLHF. DNA of the CDR3: TGTGCCAGCAGCTTGGGACAGTATAATTCACCCCTCCACTTT.

The chain couples TRBV14 to TRBJ2-2, with 7 bases lining up with TRBD1. The germline CDR1 and CDR2 sequences are SGHDN and FVKESK. The CDR3 has 17 residues. Trimming cost V 2 bases and J 1 base; bases outside gene matches: 7. The CDR3 nucleotides read TGTGCCAGCAGCCAACCTTGGGACAGCGAGAACACCGGGGAGCTGTTTTTT. Translating it yields CASSQPWDSENTGELFF.